The rows below give T cell receptor beta chains drawn from one sample of a study of shared clonotypes between healthy human individuals. Clones were sequenced by immunoSEQ multiplex PCR, and TCRdb holds only the in-frame ones, with some missing. The sample lists about 980,000 clones, around three quarters occurring once. Sequenced sample: memory CD4+ T cells sorted from blood. The receptors originated from a man between 18 and 29 years old in good health. CDR3s include the opening cysteine and the closing phenylalanine or tryptophan. The D gene is left open where the match is weak. Size is stated for part of the rows, as once, few or many counts, or as a class when the clone is expanded.

>-|TRBJ2-2|-|TRBV28
CASRGGGTNTGELFF
TGTGCCAGCAGAGGAGGGGGGACGAACACCGGGGAGCTGTTTTTT
>-|TRBJ2-5|TRBD2|TRBV5-1
CASSFGLAGRIQETQYF
TGCGCCAGCAGCTTTGGACTAGCGGGGCGAATCCAAGAGACCCAGTACTTC
>-|TRBJ2-5|-|TRBV5-1
CASSIGDGGFGETQYF
TGCGCCAGCAGTATAGGGGACGGCGGTTTCGGGGAGACCCAGTACTTC
>-|TRBJ1-3|-|TRBV6-1
CASSAPGNLGQGNTIYF
TGTGCCAGCAGTGCGCCAGGGAACCTCGGACAAGGAAACACCATATATTTT
>-|TRBJ2-3|-|TRBV4-2
CASSQEQRATDTQYF
TGTGCCAGCAGCCAAGAACAGCGTGCTACAGATACGCAGTATTTT
>once|TRBJ1-5|TRBD1|TRBV2
CASSIDPQGAQHF
TGTGCCAGCAGTATAGACCCTCAGGGGGCCCAGCATTTT
>-|TRBJ2-7|-|TRBV30
CAWRASKGSVSYEQYF
TGTGCCTGGAGGGCGTCCAAGGGGAGTGTGTCCTACGAGCAGTACTTC
>-|TRBJ2-4|TRBD2|TRBV7-3
CASSLMRGNIQYF
TGTGCCAGCAGCTTAATGCGGGGGAACATTCAGTACTTC
>-|TRBJ2-3|TRBD1|TRBV5-1
CASRYSGGIKADTQYF
TGCGCCAGCAGGTATTCAGGGGGCATAAAGGCAGATACGCAGTATTTT
>-|TRBJ2-4|-|TRBV4-3
CASSQGAMLAKNIQYF
TGCGCCAGCAGCCAGGGGGCGATGCTAGCCAAAAACATTCAGTACTTC
>-|TRBJ1-4|-|TRBV19
CASGQWMGEKLFF
TGTGCCAGTGGACAGTGGATGGGAGAAAAACTGTTTTTT
>-|TRBJ2-3|-|TRBV18
CASSRQQSSDTQYF
TGTGCCAGCTCAAGGCAGCAGTCATCAGATACGCAGTATTTT
>-|TRBJ2-1|TRBD2|TRBV6-5
CASRDPGLANEQFF
TGTGCCAGCAGGGATCCGGGACTAGCCAATGAGCAGTTCTTC
>-|TRBJ2-3|TRBD2|TRBV19
CASSVSGRVTDTQYF
TGTGCCAGTAGTGTTAGCGGGAGGGTCACAGATACGCAGTATTTT